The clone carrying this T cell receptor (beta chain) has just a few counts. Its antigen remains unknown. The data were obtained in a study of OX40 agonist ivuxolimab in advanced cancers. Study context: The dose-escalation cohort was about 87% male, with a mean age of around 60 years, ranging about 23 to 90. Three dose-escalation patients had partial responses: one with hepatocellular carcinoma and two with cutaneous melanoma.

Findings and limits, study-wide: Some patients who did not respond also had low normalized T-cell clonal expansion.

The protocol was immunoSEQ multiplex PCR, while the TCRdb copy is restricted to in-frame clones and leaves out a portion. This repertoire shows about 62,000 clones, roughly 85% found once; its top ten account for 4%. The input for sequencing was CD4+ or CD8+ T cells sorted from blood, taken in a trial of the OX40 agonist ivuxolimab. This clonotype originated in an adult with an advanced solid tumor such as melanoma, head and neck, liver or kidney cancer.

CDR3 nucleotide sequence: TGTGCCAGCAGTGCAGTAGGGGAAAAACTGTTTTTT. Its translation: CASSAVGEKLFF. The V and J genes are TRBV28 and TRBJ1-4; D is unclear. V was pared by 5 bases and J by 8 bases, with 9 bases between. The CDR3 has 12 residues. Germline V gene data show CDR1 as MDHEN and CDR2 as SYDVKM.